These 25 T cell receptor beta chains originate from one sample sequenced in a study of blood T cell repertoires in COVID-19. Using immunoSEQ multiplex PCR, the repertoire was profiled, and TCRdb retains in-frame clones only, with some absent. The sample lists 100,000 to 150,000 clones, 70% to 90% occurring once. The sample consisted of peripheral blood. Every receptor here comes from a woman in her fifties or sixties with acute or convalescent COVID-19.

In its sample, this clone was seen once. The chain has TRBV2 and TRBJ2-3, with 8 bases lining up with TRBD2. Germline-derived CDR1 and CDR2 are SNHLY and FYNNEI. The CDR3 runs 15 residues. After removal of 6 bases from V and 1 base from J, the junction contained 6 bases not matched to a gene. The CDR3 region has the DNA TGTGCCAGCAGCTCGAGCGGGAGCGGCACAGATACGCAGTATTTT. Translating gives CASSSSGSGTDTQYF.

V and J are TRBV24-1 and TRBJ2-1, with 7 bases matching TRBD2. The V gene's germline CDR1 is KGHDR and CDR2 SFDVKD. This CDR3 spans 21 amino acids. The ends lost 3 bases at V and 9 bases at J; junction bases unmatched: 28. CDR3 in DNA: TGTGCCACCAGTGATACTTGGTCCACCCCTCCAAGACTAGCTAAGAGGAGTGAGCAGTTCTTC. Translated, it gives CATSDTWSTPPRLAKRSEQFF.

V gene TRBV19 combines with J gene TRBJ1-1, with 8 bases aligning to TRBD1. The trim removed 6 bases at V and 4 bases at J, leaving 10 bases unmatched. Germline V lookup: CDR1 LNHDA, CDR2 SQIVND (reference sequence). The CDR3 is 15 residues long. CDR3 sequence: CASSLPRGLSTEAFF. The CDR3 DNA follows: TGTGCCAGTAGCCTACCCAGGGGGCTAAGCACTGAAGCTTTCTTT.

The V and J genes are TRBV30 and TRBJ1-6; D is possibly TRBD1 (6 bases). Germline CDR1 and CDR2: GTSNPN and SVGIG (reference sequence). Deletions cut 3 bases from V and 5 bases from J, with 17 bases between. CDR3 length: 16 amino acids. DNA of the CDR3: TGTGCCTGGAGAGCACCTGGACAGAGAGATAATTCACCCCTCCACTTT. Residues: CAWRAPGQRDNSPLHF.

The CDR3 bases are TGTGCCAGCAGCTTAACGTCGGGACAGGGCAGGGTGAACACTGAAGCTTTCTTT. Its translation: CASSLTSGQGRVNTEAFF. The V call is TRBV7-8, the J call TRBJ1-1; 9 bases map to TRBD1. CDR1 is SGHVS and CDR2 is FQNEAQ in the germline V gene. The CDR3 contains 18 residues. Unmatched junction bases numbered 10, after V lost 2 bases and J lost 0 bases.

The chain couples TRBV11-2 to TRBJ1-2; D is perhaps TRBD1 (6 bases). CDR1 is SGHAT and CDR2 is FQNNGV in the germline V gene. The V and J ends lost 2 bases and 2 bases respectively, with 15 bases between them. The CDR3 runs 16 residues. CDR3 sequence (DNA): TGTGCCAGCAGCTTACGCGGGCAGGGGTCCAACTATGGCTACACCTTC. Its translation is CASSLRGQGSNYGYTF.

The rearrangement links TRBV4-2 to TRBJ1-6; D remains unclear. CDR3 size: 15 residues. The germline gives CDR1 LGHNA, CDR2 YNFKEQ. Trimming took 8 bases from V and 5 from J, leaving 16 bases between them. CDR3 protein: CASRDPGGHNSPLHF. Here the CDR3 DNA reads TGTGCCAGCCGGGATCCCGGCGGGCATAATTCACCCCTCCACTTT.

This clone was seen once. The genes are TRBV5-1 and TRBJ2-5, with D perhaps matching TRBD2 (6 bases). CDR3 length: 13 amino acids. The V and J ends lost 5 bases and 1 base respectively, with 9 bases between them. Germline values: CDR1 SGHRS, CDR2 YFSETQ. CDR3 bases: TGCGCCAGCAGAGGAGCGGGCCAAGAGACCCAGTACTTC. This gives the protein CASRGAGQETQYF.

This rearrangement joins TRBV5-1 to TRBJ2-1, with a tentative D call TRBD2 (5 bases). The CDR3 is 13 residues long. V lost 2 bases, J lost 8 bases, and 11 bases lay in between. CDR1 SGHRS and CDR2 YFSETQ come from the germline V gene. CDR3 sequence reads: CASSLLGIDEQFF. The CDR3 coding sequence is TGCGCCAGCAGCTTACTAGGAATCGATGAGCAGTTCTTC.

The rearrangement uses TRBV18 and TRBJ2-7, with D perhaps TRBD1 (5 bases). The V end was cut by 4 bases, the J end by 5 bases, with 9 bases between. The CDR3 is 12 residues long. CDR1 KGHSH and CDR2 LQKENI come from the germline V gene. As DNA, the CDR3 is TGTGCCAGCTCACAGGGGAACAACGAGCAGTACTTC. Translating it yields CASSQGNNEQYF.

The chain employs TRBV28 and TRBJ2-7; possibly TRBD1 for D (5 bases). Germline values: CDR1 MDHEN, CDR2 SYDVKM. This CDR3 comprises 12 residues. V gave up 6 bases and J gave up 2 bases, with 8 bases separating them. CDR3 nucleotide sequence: TGTGCCAGCAGGAAGGGGACCTACGAGCAGTACGTC. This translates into CASRKGTYEQYV.

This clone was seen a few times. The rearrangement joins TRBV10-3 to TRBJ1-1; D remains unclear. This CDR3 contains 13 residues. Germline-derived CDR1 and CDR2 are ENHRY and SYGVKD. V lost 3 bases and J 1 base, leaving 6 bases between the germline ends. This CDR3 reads CAISETGNTEAFF. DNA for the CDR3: TGTGCCATCAGTGAAACGGGGAACACTGAAGCTTTCTTT.

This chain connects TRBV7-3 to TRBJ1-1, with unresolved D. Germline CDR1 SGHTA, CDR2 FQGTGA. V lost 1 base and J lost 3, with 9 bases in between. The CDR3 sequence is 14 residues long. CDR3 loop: CASSLNWGDTEAFF. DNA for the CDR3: TGTGCCAGCAGCTTAAATTGGGGAGACACTGAAGCTTTCTTT.

The CDR3: CAWTEGQAAFF. The CDR3 nucleotides are TGTGCCTGGACCGAAGGACAGGCAGCTTTCTTT. The rearrangement joins TRBV30 to TRBJ1-1; 7 bases are a match to TRBD1. The CDR3 extends over 11 amino acids. From germline, CDR1 is GTSNPN and CDR2 SVGIG (reference sequence). Trimming at V came to 4 bases and at J to 10 bases, leaving 6 bases not matched to a gene. The whole variable domain, remainder taken from reference TRBV30 and TRBJ1-1, is SQTIHQWPATLVQPVGSPLSLECTVEGTSNPNLYWYRQAAGRGLQLLFYSVGIGQISSEVPQNLSASRPQDRQFILSSKKLLLSDSGFYLCAWTEGQAAFFGQGTRLTVV.

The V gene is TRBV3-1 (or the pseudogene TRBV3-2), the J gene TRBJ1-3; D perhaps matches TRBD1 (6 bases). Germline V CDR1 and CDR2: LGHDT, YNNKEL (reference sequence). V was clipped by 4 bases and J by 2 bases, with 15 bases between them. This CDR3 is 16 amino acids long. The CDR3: CASSLLTGQPGNTIYF. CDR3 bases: TGTGCCAGCAGCCTACTGACAGGCCAGCCTGGAAACACCATATATTTT.

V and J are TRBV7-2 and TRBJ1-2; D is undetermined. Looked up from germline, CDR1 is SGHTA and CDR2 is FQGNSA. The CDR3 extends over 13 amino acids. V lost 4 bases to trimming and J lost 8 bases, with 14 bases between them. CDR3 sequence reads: CASSSGVVRGYTF. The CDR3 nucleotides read TGTGCCAGCAGCTCCGGTGTCGTACGGGGCTACACCTTC. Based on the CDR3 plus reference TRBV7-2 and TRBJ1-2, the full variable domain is GAGVSQSPSNKVTEKGKDVELRCDPISGHTALYWYRQSLGQGLEFLIYFQGNSAPDKSGLPSDRFSAERTGGSVSTLTIQRTQQEDSAVYLCASSSGVVRGYTFGSGTRLTVV.

The CDR3 DNA reads as TGTGCCAGCAGCTTAGGTCGACAGGGATTCGGCTACACCTTC. Protein: CASSLGRQGFGYTF. This sequence joins TRBV11-2 and TRBJ1-2; 7 nucleotides line up with TRBD1. Germline CDR1 reads SGHAT; CDR2 reads FQNNGV. The V and J ends lost 1 base and 8 bases, in that order; junction bases with no gene match: 7. This CDR3 spans 14 amino acids.

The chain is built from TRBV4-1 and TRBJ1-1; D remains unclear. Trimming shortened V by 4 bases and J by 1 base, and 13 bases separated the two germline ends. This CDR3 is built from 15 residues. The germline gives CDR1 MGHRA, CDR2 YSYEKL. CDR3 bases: TGCGCCAGCAGCCTACTTATGACTGAGAACACTGAAGCTTTCTTT. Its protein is CASSLLMTENTEAFF.

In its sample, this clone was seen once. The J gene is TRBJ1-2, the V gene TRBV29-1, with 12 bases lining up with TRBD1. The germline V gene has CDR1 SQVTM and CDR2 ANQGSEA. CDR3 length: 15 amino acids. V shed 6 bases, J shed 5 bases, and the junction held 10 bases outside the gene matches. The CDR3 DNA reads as TGCAGCGTCGCCGGGACAGGGGGCCGGGGATATGGCTACACCTTC. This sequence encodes CSVAGTGGRGYGYTF.

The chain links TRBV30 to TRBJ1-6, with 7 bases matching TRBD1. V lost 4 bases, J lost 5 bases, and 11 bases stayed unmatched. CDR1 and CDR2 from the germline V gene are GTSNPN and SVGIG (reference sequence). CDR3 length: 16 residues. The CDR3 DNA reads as TGTGCCTGGAAGCCGCGGAACAGGGGCGATAATTCACCCCTCCACTTT. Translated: CAWKPRNRGDNSPLHF.

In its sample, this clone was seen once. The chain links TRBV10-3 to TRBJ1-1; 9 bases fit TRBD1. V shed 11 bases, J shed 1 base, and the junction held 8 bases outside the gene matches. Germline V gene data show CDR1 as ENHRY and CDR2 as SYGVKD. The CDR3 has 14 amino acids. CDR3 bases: TGTGCCTCCAGGCTGGGACAGGGGAACACTGAAGCTTTCTTT. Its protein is CASRLGQGNTEAFF.

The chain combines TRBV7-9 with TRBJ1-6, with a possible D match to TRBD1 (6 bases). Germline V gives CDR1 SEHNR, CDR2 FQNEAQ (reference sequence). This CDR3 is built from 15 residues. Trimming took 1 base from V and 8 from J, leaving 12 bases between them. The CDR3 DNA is TGTGCCAGCAGCTTAGTGGCAGGGGCGGATTCACCCCTCCACTTT. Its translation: CASSLVAGADSPLHF.

The CDR3 protein is CASSLRGGTEAFF. The DNA for the CDR3 is TGTGCCAGCAGCTTAAGGGGGGGCACTGAAGCTTTCTTT. The chain joins TRBV11-2 to TRBJ1-1, with D maybe TRBD1 (6 bases). Germline assignment: CDR1 SGHAT and CDR2 FQNNGV. The CDR3 is made up of 13 amino acids. The V end lost 2 bases, the J end lost 4 bases, and 8 bases lay between the germline ends.

The CDR3 spells CATRKTEPNQPQHF. CDR3 nucleotide sequence: TGTGCCACCAGGAAGACAGAGCCTAATCAGCCCCAGCATTTT. V gene TRBV28 combines with J gene TRBJ1-5; D may be TRBD1 (5 bases). This CDR3 contains 14 residues. Germline CDR1 MDHEN, CDR2 SYDVKM. The V and J ends lost 10 bases and 4 bases respectively, with 17 bases between them.

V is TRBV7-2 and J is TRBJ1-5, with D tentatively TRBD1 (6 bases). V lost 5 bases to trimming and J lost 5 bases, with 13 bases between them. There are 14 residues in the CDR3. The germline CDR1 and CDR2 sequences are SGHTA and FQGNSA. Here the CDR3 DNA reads TGTGCCAGCAGCCCGGGGGGCCCACATCAGCCCCAGCATTTT. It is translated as CASSPGGPHQPQHF.